This entry is about one T cell receptor (beta chain). The antigen is undetermined. The CDR3 runs to 16 residues. The J segment lost 1 base and the V segment lost 8 bases, leaving 12 bases of the junction unmatched. The data stem from a study of identical twins. General study points: The more abundant beta clonotypes in cord blood had fewer insertions, and memory repertoires did not show this.

TCRdb used MiXCR to reprocess the 5' RACE reads, holding one entry per CDR3 protein. This sample carries around 340,000 distinct CDR3 sequences, 9% to 15% of them seen once, and the ten largest clones take 7.2%. These records were also assigned to another study, of yellow fever vaccine responses in identical twins.

The genes are TRBV12-3 or TRBV12-4 and TRBJ2-3; 7 nucleotides align to TRBD2. This clonotype was obtained from a young woman in good health. The specimen sequenced was CD8+ T cells sorted from blood. CDR3 nucleotides: TGTGCCAGCTTCTCCCTCCTCGCGGGGGGCACAGATACGCAGTATTTT. It specifies CASFSLLAGGTDTQYF.